Below, 13 T cell receptor beta chains from the same sample are listed, as sequenced in a study of CD8+ T cells in alopecia areata. It was cDNA, reverse transcribed from extracted RNA, that served as the sequencing template. Profiling relied on immunoSEQ multiplex PCR, and the TCRdb table lists in-frame clones only, not all of them. The sample records some 210,000 clones, 57% being singletons. The sample was CD4+ T cells sorted from blood, taken at week 0. These receptors all stem from a human donor with alopecia areata.

CDR3 bases: TGTGCCAGCAGCTCGCGACGGACAGTTTCCTACGAGCAGTACTTC. As protein: CASSSRRTVSYEQYF. The genes are TRBV7-9 and TRBJ2-7; maybe TRBD1 (6 bases). Germline CDR1 and CDR2: SEHNR and FQNEAQ (reference sequence). CDR3 length: 15 residues. V lost 4 bases, J lost 1 base, and 14 bases lay in between.

The gene calls are TRBV11-1 and TRBJ2-1; D is unresolved. The CDR3 is 12 amino acids. Trimming took off 1 base at V and 6 bases at J, with 4 bases between the two ends. Germline V gene data show CDR1 as SGHAT and CDR2 as FQDESV (reference sequence). CDR3 region: CASSLVTNEQFF. The CDR3 DNA is TGTGCCAGCAGCTTAGTAACCAATGAGCAGTTCTTC. Full variable domain (remainder filled in from reference TRBV11-1 and TRBJ2-1): EAEVAQSPRYKITEKSQAVAFWCDPISGHATLYWYRQILGQGPELLVQFQDESVVDDSQLPKDRFSAERLKGVDSTLKIQPAELGDSAMYLCASSLVTNEQFFGPGTRLTVL.

The chain uses TRBV7-8 and TRBJ2-1, with TRBD1 identical over 8 bases. The V gene's germline CDR1 is SGHVS and CDR2 FQNEAQ. The CDR3 runs to 16 residues. The V and J ends lost 5 bases and 3 bases, in that order; junction bases with no gene match: 9. DNA for the CDR3: TGTGCCAGCAGCGTGAGACAGGGGCCCGACTACAATGAGCAGTTCTTC. Protein product: CASSVRQGPDYNEQFF. Looking up the rest from reference TRBV7-8 and TRBJ2-1 gives the full variable domain: GAGVSQSPRYKVAKRGQDVALRCDPISGHVSLFWYQQALGQGPEFLTYFQNEAQLDKSGLPSDRFFAERPEGSVSTLKIQRTQQEDSAVYLCASSVRQGPDYNEQFFGPGTRLTVL.

The chain has TRBV5-6 and TRBJ1-2; no clear D gene. The CDR3 runs to 14 residues. Germline CDR1 is SGHDT and CDR2 is YYEEEE. Deletions cut 1 base from V and 4 bases from J, with 11 bases between. The CDR3 loop is CASSLKRFPYGYTF. The CDR3 DNA reads TGTGCCAGCAGCTTGAAGAGATTTCCCTATGGCTACACCTTC.

This chain uses TRBV6-1 with TRBJ1-1, with TRBD1 identical over 7 bases. Trimming at V came to 10 bases and at J to 1 base, leaving 9 bases not matched to a gene. The CDR3 consists of 14 residues. The germline CDR1 and CDR2 sequences are MNHNS and SASEGT. The CDR3 bases are TGTGCCACCACGACAGGGACCACGAACACTGAAGCTTTCTTT. Its translation is CATTTGTTNTEAFF.

V gene TRBV5-6 combines with J gene TRBJ2-1; TRBD1 aligns across 8 bases. V dropped 1 base and J dropped 7; count of bases not matched to a gene: 4. The CDR3 contains 14 residues. Germline values: CDR1 SGHDT, CDR2 YYEEEE. The CDR3 sequence is CASSLPDRDNEQFF. As DNA, the CDR3 is TGTGCCAGCAGCTTGCCGGACAGGGATAATGAGCAGTTCTTC.

The rearrangement joins TRBV29-1 to TRBJ2-7; 7 nucleotides line up with TRBD2. Per the germline V gene, CDR1 is SQVTM and CDR2 is ANQGSEA. The J segment lost 0 bases and the V segment lost 4 bases, leaving 6 bases of the junction unmatched. CDR3 length: 14 residues. CDR3 protein: CSVVMGGSSYEQYF. The CDR3 DNA reads TGCAGCGTTGTTATGGGCGGGAGCTCCTACGAGCAGTACTTC.

The chain uses TRBV5-5 and TRBJ2-2, with 7 bases aligning to TRBD1. In germline, CDR1 is SGHKS, CDR2 YYEKEE (reference sequence). Germline trimming cut 4 bases from V and 7 bases from J; bases unmatched to any gene: 10. The CDR3 is 15 amino acids. The CDR3 loop reads CASSPRTGPSGELFF. In nucleotides, the CDR3 is TGTGCCAGCAGCCCCAGGACAGGCCCTAGCGGGGAGCTGTTTTTT.

The chain carries TRBV5-1 and TRBJ2-2; no clear D gene. The CDR3 is 16 amino acids. V lost 0 bases, J lost 2 bases, and 11 bases lay in between. The germline gives CDR1 SGHRS, CDR2 YFSETQ. CDR3 in DNA: TGCGCCAGCAGCTTGGAATGGGGATCCAACACCGGGGAGCTGTTTTTT. Translating it yields CASSLEWGSNTGELFF.

The CDR3 region has the DNA TGTGCCAGCAGCCTTGGACTAGCGCTGAGCTCCTACAATGAGCAGTTCTTC. It codes for CASSLGLALSSYNEQFF. The rearrangement joins TRBV4-2 to TRBJ2-1; TRBD2 agrees at 9 bases. This CDR3 region has 17 residues. Germline values: CDR1 LGHNA, CDR2 YNFKEQ. Unmatched junction bases numbered 7, after V lost 4 bases and J lost 0 bases.

The V gene is TRBV5-1, the J gene TRBJ2-2, with D unresolved. The CDR3 spans 15 residues. The V end lost 3 bases, the J end lost 5 bases, and 14 bases lay between the germline ends. The germline V gene has CDR1 SGHRS and CDR2 YFSETQ. CDR3 DNA: TGCGCCAGCAGCTCTACCGCGACTGGGACCGGGGAGCTGTTTTTT. Encoded protein: CASSSTATGTGELFF. The full variable domain, in which reference TRBV5-1 and TRBJ2-2 provide the parts outside the CDR3, is KAGVTQTPRYLIKTRGQQVTLSCSPISGHRSVSWYQQTPGQGLQFLFEYFSETQRNKGNFPGRFSGRQFSNSRSEMNVSTLELGDSALYLCASSSTATGTGELFFGEGSRLTVL.

This clone has only a few counts. The chain recombines TRBV14 with TRBJ2-2; the D is unclear. CDR3 size: 16 residues. Germline CDR1 is SGHDN and CDR2 is FVKESK. The V and J ends lost 0 bases and 4 bases respectively, with 12 bases between them. This chain's CDR3 is CASSQDGFTATGELFF. CDR3 in DNA: TGTGCCAGCAGCCAAGATGGGTTTACGGCCACCGGGGAGCTGTTTTTT.

The chain is built from TRBV30 and TRBJ1-3; D is uncertain. V was cut by 5 bases and J by 4 bases, with 9 bases left in between. Germline assignment: CDR1 GTSNPN and CDR2 SVGIG (reference sequence). The CDR3 sequence is 12 residues long. The CDR3 here is CAWATQGNTIYF. The CDR3 DNA reads TGTGCCTGGGCTACACAGGGAAACACCATATATTTT.